This paragraph reports one T cell receptor (beta chain). The authors ran a second PCR of about 6 to 11 cycles using a sample-barcoded 5' primer and a J-beta primer mix. TCRdb reanalysed the 5' RACE reads using MiXCR and keeps one entry per CDR3 protein. Of hundreds of thousands of distinct CDR3 sequences listed, roughly two fifths are singletons. The sample belongs to a study of blood T cells in healthy people across ages. Sequenced material: blood. The source is an elderly man in good health.

CDR3: CASSYLGVGTSEAFF. The CDR3 DNA sequence: TGTGCCAGCAGTTACCTTGGGGTGGGTACCTCTGAAGCTTTCTTT. This chain connects TRBV6-2 or TRBV6-3 to TRBJ1-1, with no clear D. The CDR3 consists of 15 residues. With 2 bases removed from V and 6 bases from J, the gap between germline ends came to 16 bases. Germline-derived CDR1 and CDR2 are MNHEY and SVGEGT.